A single sample gave rise to the 18 T cell receptor beta chains below, sequenced in a study of blood T cell repertoires in COVID-19. Generated by immunoSEQ multiplex PCR, the TCRdb table keeps only in-frame clones and is missing some. The profile covers some 180,000 clones, with around four fifths appearing a single time and roughly 8.8% taken by the ten largest. Sample: peripheral blood. Every receptor here comes from a woman older than 75 with COVID-19, enrolled during active disease.

The chain joins TRBV3-1 (or the pseudogene TRBV3-2) to TRBJ1-1; no definite D call. Germline CDR1 LGHDT, CDR2 YNNKEL (reference sequence). V was cut by 4 bases and J by 3 bases, with 6 bases left in between. The CDR3 runs 12 residues. In DNA, the CDR3 is TGTGCCAGCAGCCGGCAATACACTGAAGCTTTCTTT. As protein: CASSRQYTEAFF.

This clone was detected only once. The chain joins TRBV3-1 (or the pseudogene TRBV3-2) to TRBJ2-3; D perhaps matches TRBD2 (5 bases). This CDR3 spans 14 amino acids. Germline V gives CDR1 LGHDT, CDR2 YNNKEL (reference sequence). Trimming removed 8 bases from V and 4 bases from J, with 16 bases in between. CDR3 DNA: TGTGCCAGCTCGTTTGGGGTCGGGGCAGATACGCAGTATTTT. This codes for CASSFGVGADTQYF.

The chain is built from TRBV19 and TRBJ2-4; 9 bases map to TRBD1. Unmatched junction bases numbered 5, after V lost 4 bases and J lost 7 bases. The CDR3 covers 14 residues. From germline, CDR1 is LNHDA and CDR2 SQIVND (reference sequence). CDR3 region: CASSTRDRANIQYF. CDR3 in DNA: TGTGCCAGTAGTACCCGGGACAGGGCGAACATTCAGTACTTC.

The rearrangement joins TRBV21-1 to TRBJ1-5. TRBV21-1 is termed a pseudogene. The CDR3 length is 13 residues. CDR3 nucleotide sequence: TGTGCCAGCAGCAAGGGAGGCGATCAGCCCCAGCATTTT. This encodes CASSKGGDQPQHF.

This clone came up once. The chain has TRBV2 and TRBJ2-5; TRBD1 is a possible D gene (6 bases). Trimming took off 6 bases at V and 3 bases at J, with 20 bases between the two ends. Germline V CDR1 and CDR2: SNHLY, FYNNEI. There are 16 residues in the CDR3. Here the CDR3 DNA reads TGTGCCAGCAGCCTTCAACAGGGTATTGGCAAAGAGACCCAGTACTTC. Translated, it gives CASSLQQGIGKETQYF.

This clone was seen only a few times. The chain carries TRBV5-6 and TRBJ2-7; 8 bases line up with TRBD1. CDR3 size: 15 residues. Germline loops: CDR1 SGHDT, CDR2 YYEEEE. V trimming: 5 bases; J trimming: 2 bases; junction bases outside the gene matches: 9. CDR3 in DNA: TGTGCCAGCAGACGTCCCGGGACAGGAACCTACGAGCAGTACTTC. Translated, it gives CASRRPGTGTYEQYF.

The chain links TRBV7-3 to TRBJ2-1; TRBD1 matches at 12 bases. The CDR3 has 21 amino acids. Looked up from germline, CDR1 is SGHTA and CDR2 is FQGTGA. V shed 0 bases, J shed 0 bases, and the junction held 12 bases outside the gene matches. DNA of the CDR3: TGTGCCAGCAGCTTAACCGTATGGGGACAGGGGGCCCAGAGCTCCTACAATGAGCAGTTCTTC. Translation gives CASSLTVWGQGAQSSYNEQFF.

This clone was seen once. The rearrangement uses TRBV19 and TRBJ1-5, with D possibly TRBD1 on 5 matching bases. Germline V CDR1 and CDR2: LNHDA, SQIVND (reference sequence). V was clipped by 7 bases and J by 4 bases, with 14 bases between them. This CDR3 is built from 14 residues. CDR3 DNA: TGTGCCAGTAACGGGCAGGGTGGAAATCAGCCCCAGCATTTT. This gives the protein CASNGQGGNQPQHF.

A single count supports this clone. Other DNA sequences in this sample translate to the same CDR3. This chain joins TRBV19 and TRBJ1-2; D is uncertain. Trimming shortened V by 2 bases and J by 4 bases, and 5 bases separated the two germline ends. The CDR3 loop spans 12 amino acids. The germline CDR1 and CDR2 sequences are LNHDA and SQIVND (reference sequence). CDR3 amino acids: CASSIRGYGYTF. CDR3 nucleotide sequence: TGTGCCAGTAGTATAAGAGGCTATGGCTACACCTTC. The full variable domain, with the rest looked up from reference TRBV19 and TRBJ1-2, is DGGITQSPKYLFRKEGQNVTLSCEQNLNHDAMYWYRQDPGQGLRLIYYSQIVNDFQKGDIAEGYSVSREKKESFPLTVTSAQKNPTAFYLCASSIRGYGYTFGSGTRLTVV.

CDR3 sequence reads: CASSAASGNTGELFF. The CDR3, as DNA: TGTGCCAGCTCAGCCGCCAGCGGCAACACCGGGGAGCTGTTTTTT. This sequence joins TRBV18 and TRBJ2-2; perhaps TRBD2 as D (5 bases). The germline CDR1 and CDR2 sequences are KGHSH and LQKENI. The CDR3 length is 15 residues. Trimming removed 5 bases at V and 2 bases at J, with 12 bases between.

This chain links TRBV4-1 with TRBJ2-4; a weak D match, TRBD1 (5 bases). Germline V gene data show CDR1 as MGHRA and CDR2 as YSYEKL. Deletions cut 4 bases from V and 0 bases from J, with 10 bases between. The CDR3 runs to 15 residues. The CDR3: CASSLTQVAKNIQYF. In DNA, the CDR3 is TGCGCCAGCAGCCTCACACAGGTAGCCAAAAACATTCAGTACTTC.

The chain carries TRBV6-1 and TRBJ2-7; 7 nucleotides align to TRBD1. The junction had 9 bases not matched to a gene; V was cut back by 10 bases and J by 3 bases. Germline V gene sequence: CDR1 MNHNS, CDR2 SASEGT. The CDR3 extends over 13 amino acids. The CDR3 DNA is TGTGCCACTTCGAGGGGGCCCTTCTACGAGCAGTACTTC. Its protein is CATSRGPFYEQYF.

J is TRBJ1-5 and V is TRBV2; 7 bases align to TRBD1. In germline, CDR1 is SNHLY, CDR2 FYNNEI. The CDR3 is 16 amino acids. J gave up 1 base and V 7 bases, and 10 bases lay outside the gene matches. The CDR3 bases are TGTGCCAGCACCATGTCGGAGGGGGCGAGCAATCAGCCCCAGCATTTT. Its translation: CASTMSEGASNQPQHF.

The rearrangement links TRBV4-1 to TRBJ2-7, with TRBD1 identical over 8 bases. V trimming: 4 bases; J trimming: 12 bases; junction bases outside the gene matches: 14. In germline, CDR1 is MGHRA, CDR2 YSYEKL. The CDR3 consists of 14 residues. Here the CDR3 DNA reads TGCGCCAGCAGCCTCGACCCCACGGACAGGGCAGGGTACTTC. It yields the protein CASSLDPTDRAGYF.

CDR3 DNA: TGCGCCAGCAGTGCGGACAGGGTATACAATGAGCAGTTCTTC. Translation gives CASSADRVYNEQFF. The chain recombines TRBV10-2 with TRBJ2-1, with 8 bases aligning to TRBD1. Per germline, CDR1 WSHSY and CDR2 SAAADI. After removal of 4 bases from V and 4 bases from J, the junction contained 3 bases not matched to a gene. The CDR3 sequence is 14 residues long.

The chain uses TRBV14 and TRBJ2-2; no clear D gene. Germline V gene lookup returns CDR1 SGHDN and CDR2 FVKESK. The CDR3 is made up of 13 amino acids. Trimming left V 5 bases short and J 7 bases short, with 11 bases between. CDR3 protein: CASSTLTGGELFF. The CDR3 bases are TGTGCCAGCAGCACTCTTACGGGCGGGGAGCTGTTTTTT.

In the case of this clone: Other DNA sequences in the same sample also yield this CDR3. The rearrangement joins TRBV3-1 (or the pseudogene TRBV3-2) to TRBJ2-7; D remains unclear. CDR1 and CDR2 from the germline V gene are LGHDT and YNNKEL (reference sequence). The CDR3 runs 11 residues. V was cut by 1 base and J by 7 bases, with 5 bases left in between. CDR3 DNA: TGTGCCAGCAGCCAAGCGGGTGAGCAGTACTTC. This sequence encodes CASSQAGEQYF.

V gene TRBV7-9 combines with J gene TRBJ1-1; perhaps TRBD1 as D (6 bases). Trimming took off 1 base at V and 2 bases at J, with 8 bases between the two ends. Looked up from germline, CDR1 is SEHNR and CDR2 is FQNEAQ (reference sequence). The CDR3 consists of 14 residues. The CDR3 sequence: CASSLDGGNTEAFF. The CDR3 region has the DNA TGTGCCAGCAGCTTAGATGGGGGCAACACTGAAGCTTTCTTT.